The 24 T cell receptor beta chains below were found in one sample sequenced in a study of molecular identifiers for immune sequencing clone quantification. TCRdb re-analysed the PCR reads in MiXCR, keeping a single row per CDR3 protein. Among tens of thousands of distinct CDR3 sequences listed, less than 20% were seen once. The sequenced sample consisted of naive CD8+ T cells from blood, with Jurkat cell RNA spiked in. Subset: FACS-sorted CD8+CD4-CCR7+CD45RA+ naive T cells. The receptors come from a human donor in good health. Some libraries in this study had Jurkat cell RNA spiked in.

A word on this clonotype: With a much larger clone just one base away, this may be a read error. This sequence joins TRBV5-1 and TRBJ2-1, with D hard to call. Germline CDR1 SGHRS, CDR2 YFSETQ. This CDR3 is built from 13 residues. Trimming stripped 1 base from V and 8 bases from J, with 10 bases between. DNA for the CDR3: TGCGCCAGCAGCTTGACAATCCAACATGAGCAGTTCTTC. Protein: CASSLTIQHEQFF.

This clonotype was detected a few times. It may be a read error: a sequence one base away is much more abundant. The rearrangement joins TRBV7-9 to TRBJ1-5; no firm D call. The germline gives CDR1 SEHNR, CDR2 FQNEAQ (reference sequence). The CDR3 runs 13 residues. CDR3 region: CASSSTENQPLHF. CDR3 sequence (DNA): TGTGCCAGCAGCTCTACAGAAAATCAGCCCCTGCATTTT.

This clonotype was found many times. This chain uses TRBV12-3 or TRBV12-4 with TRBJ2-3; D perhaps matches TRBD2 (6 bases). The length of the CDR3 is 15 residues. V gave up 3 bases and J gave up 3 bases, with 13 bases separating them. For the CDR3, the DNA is TGTGCCAGCAGTTTTCGGGGGAGGCCAACAGATACGCAGTATTTT. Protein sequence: CASSFRGRPTDTQYF.

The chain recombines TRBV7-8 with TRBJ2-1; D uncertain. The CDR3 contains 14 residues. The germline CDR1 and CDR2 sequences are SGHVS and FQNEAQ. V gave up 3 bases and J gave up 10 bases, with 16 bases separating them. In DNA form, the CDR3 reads TGTGCCAGCAGCTTCTGGGCAAGAGGCGGAGAGCAGTTCTTC. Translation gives CASSFWARGGEQFF.

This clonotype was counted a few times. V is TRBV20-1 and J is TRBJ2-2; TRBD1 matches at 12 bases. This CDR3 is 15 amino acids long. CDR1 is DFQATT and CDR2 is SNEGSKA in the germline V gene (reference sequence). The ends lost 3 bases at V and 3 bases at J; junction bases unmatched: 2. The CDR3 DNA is TGCAGTGCTAGGGGACAGGGGGCCGACACCGGGGAGCTGTTTTTT. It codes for CSARGQGADTGELFF.

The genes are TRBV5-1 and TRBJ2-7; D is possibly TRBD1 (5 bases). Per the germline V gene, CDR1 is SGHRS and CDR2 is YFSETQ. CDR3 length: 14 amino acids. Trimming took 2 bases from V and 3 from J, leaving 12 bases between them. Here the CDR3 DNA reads TGCGCCAGCAGCTTTCAGGACACCAACTACGAGCAGTACTTC. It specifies CASSFQDTNYEQYF.

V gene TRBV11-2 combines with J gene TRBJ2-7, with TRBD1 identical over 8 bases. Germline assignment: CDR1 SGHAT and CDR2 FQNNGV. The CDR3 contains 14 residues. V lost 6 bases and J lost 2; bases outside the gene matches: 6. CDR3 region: CASRADRGPYEQYF. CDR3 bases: TGTGCCAGCAGGGCCGACAGGGGTCCCTACGAGCAGTACTTC.

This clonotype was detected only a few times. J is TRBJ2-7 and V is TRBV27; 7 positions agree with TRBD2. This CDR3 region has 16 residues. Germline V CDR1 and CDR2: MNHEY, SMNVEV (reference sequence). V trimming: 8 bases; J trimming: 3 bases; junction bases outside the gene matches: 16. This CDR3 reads CASGTTKPEGIYEQYF. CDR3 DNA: TGTGCCAGCGGGACTACCAAACCCGAGGGCATCTACGAGCAGTACTTC.

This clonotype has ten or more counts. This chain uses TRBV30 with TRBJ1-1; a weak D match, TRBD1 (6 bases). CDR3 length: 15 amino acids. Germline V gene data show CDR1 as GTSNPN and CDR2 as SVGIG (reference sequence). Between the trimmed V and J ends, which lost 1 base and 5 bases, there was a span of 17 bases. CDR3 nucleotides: TGTGCCTGGAGTGAGACCGGGGGCGCGGGGACTGAAGCTTTCTTT. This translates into CAWSETGGAGTEAFF.

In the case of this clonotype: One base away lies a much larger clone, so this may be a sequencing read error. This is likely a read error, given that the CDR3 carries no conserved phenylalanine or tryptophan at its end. This chain's CDR3 is CASSLRDINYEQYS. CDR3 DNA sequence: TGCGCCAGCAGCTTGCGGGACATCAACTACGAGCAGTACTCC. The rearrangement joins TRBV5-1 to TRBJ2-7; D possibly corresponds to TRBD1 (6 bases). The V gene's germline CDR1 is SGHRS and CDR2 YFSETQ. The CDR3 is 14 residues long. V gave up 1 base and J gave up 3 bases, with 11 bases separating them.

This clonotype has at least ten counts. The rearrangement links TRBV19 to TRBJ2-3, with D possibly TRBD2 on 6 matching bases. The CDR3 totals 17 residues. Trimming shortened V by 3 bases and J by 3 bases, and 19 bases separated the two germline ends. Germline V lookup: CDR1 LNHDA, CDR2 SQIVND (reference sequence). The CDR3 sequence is CASSMVAGSSETDTQYF. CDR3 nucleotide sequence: TGTGCCAGTAGTATGGTTGCCGGGAGCTCTGAAACAGATACGCAGTATTTT.

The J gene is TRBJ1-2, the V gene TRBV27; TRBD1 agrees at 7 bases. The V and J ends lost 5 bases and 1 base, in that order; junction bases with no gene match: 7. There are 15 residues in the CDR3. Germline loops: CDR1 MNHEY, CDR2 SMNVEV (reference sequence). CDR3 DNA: TGTGCCAGCAGTGACAGGGCCAAGATTAACTATGGCTACACCTTC. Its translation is CASSDRAKINYGYTF.

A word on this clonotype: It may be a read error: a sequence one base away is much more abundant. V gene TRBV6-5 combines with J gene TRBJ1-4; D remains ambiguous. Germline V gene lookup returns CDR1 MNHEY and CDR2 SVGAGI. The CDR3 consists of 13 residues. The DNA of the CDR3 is TGTACCAGCAGCCGCGCGGGAAATGAAAAACTGTTTTTT. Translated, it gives CTSSRAGNEKLFF.

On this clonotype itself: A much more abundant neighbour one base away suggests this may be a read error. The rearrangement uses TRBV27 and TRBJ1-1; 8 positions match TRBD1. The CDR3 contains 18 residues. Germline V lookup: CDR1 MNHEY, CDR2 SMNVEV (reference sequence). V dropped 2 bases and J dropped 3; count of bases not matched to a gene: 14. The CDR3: CASSLKAIQAGGYTEAFF. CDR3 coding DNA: TGTGCCAGCAGTTTAAAAGCCATCCAGGCAGGGGGCTACACTGAAGCTTTCTTT.

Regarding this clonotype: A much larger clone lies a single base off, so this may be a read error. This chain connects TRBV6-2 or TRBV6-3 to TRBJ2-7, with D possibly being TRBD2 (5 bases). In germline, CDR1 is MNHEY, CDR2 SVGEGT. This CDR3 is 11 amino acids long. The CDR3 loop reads CASLGLLEQHF. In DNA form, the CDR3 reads TGTGCCAGCCTCGGACTTTTGGAGCAGCACTTC.

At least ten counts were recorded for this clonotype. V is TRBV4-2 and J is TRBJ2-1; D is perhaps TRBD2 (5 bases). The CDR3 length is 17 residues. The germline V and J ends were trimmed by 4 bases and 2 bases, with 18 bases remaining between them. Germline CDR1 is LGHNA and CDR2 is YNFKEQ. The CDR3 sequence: CASSPRPASPTYNEQFF. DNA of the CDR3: TGTGCCAGCAGCCCTAGACCGGCTAGCCCAACCTACAATGAGCAGTTCTTC.

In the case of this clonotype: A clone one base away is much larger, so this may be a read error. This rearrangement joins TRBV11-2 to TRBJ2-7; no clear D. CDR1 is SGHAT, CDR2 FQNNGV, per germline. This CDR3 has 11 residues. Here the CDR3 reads CASSLFAELYF. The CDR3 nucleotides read TGTGCCAGCAGCTTATTTGCCGAGCTGTACTTC.

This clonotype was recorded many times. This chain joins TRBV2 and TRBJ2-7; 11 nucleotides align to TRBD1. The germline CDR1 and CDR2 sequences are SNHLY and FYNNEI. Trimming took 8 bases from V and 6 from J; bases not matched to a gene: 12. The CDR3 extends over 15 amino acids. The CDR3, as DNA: TGTGCCAGCGGAACCCCCGGGACAGGGGGGCGCGAGCAGTACTTC. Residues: CASGTPGTGGREQYF.

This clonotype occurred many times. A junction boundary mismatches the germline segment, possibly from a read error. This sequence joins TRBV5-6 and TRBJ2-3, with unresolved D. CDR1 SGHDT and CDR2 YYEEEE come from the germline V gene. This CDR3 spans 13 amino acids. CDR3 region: CASRLFGSNILNF. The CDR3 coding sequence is TGTGCCAGCAGACTTTTTGGGTCCAATATTTTGAATTTT. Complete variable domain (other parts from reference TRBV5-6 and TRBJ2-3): DAGVTQSPTHLIKTRGQQVTLRCSPKSGHDTVSWYQQALGQGPQFIFQYYEEEERQRGNFPDRFSGHQFPNYSSELNVNALLLGDSALYLCASRLFGSNILNFGPGTRLTVL.

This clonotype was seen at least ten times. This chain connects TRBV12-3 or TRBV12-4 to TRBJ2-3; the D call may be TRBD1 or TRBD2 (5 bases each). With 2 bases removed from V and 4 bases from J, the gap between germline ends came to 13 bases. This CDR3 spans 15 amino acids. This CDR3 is CASSLTARGADTQYF. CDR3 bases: TGTGCCAGCAGTTTAACGGCGCGAGGGGCAGATACGCAGTATTTT.

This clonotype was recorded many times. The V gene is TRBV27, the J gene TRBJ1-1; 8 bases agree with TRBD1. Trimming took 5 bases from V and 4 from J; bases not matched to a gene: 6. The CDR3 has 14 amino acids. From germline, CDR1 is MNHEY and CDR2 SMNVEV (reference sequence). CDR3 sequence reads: CASSLDRGRTEAFF. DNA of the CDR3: TGTGCCAGCAGTCTCGACAGGGGTCGCACTGAAGCTTTCTTT.

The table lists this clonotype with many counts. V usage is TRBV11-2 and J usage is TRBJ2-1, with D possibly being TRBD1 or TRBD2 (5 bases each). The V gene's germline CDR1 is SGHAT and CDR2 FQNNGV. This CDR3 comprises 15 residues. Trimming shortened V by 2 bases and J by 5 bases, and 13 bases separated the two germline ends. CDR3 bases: TGTGCCAGCAGCTTATTATTTTTGGGACACAATGAGCAGTTCTTC. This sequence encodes CASSLLFLGHNEQFF.

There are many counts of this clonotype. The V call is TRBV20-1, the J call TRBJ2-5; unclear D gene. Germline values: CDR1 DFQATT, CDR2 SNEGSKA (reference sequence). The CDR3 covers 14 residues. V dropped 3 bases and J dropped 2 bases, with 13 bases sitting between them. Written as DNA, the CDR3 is TGCAGTGCTAGGGGATTTGACTGGCAAGAGACCCAGTACTTC. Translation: CSARGFDWQETQYF.

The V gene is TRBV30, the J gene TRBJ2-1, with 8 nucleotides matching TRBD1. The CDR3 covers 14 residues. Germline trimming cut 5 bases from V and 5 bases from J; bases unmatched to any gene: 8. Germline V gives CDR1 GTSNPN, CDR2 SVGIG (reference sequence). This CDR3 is CAWGTGTGDNEQFF. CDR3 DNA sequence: TGTGCCTGGGGAACCGGGACAGGCGACAATGAGCAGTTCTTC.